Each of the 21 T cell receptor beta chains below was sequenced from the same sample in a study of CXCR3-negative and CXCR3-positive naive CD8 T cells. TRB cDNA was prepared as libraries by UMI-labeled 5' RACE. TCRdb re-called the 5' RACE reads; every CDR3 protein appears as one record, without DNA. This table lists 65,000 to 75,000 distinct CDR3 sequences. The specimen was naive CXCR3- CD8+ T cells from blood. Specified subset: CD45RO-CCR7+CD27+CD95- naive CD8+ T cells lacking CXCR3 (TNR3-). The receptors shown here come from a human donor in good health. Some clones in this sample may be carry-over from other donors' samples.

V and J are TRBV5-1 and TRBJ2-2; there is no DNA to check the TCRdb D call of TRBD2. This CDR3 region has 13 residues. CDR1 is SGHRS and CDR2 is YFSETQ in the germline V gene. The CDR3 here is CAGRDHGTGELFF. Filled out from reference TRBV5-1 and TRBJ2-2, the complete variable domain reads KAGVTQTPRYLIKTRGQQVTLSCSPISGHRSVSWYQQTPGQGLQFLFEYFSETQRNKGNFPGRFSGRQFSNSRSEMNVSTLELGDSALYLCAGRDHGTGELFFGEGSRLTVL.

This chain links TRBV29-1 with TRBJ2-3; TCRdb's assignment of TRBD2 cannot be checked, as there is no DNA. Germline CDR1 reads SQVTM; CDR2 reads ANQGSEA. The CDR3 loop spans 15 amino acids. The CDR3 sequence is CSVGAAASGTDTQYF.

This chain joins TRBV11-2 and TRBJ2-3; the TCRdb D gene call, TRBD2, has no DNA to confirm it. CDR1 and CDR2 (germline): SGHAT, FQNNGV. The CDR3 extends over 20 amino acids. The CDR3 protein is CASSLDSSGGAPFPTDTQYF.

The chain has TRBV29-1 and TRBJ2-2; the TCRdb D gene call, TRBD1, has no DNA to confirm it. Germline CDR1 is SQVTM and CDR2 is ANQGSEA. The length of the CDR3 is 14 residues. The CDR3 is CSVEAEGTTGELFF.

The CDR3 loop reads CASSQVTGTALYGYTF. V gene TRBV3-1 combines with J gene TRBJ1-2; without DNA, the TCRdb call of TRBD1 cannot be checked. The CDR3 has 16 amino acids. Germline lookup yields CDR1 LGHDT and CDR2 YNNKEL (reference sequence).

This CDR3 is CASSLLGGPPSYEQYF. The chain has TRBV28 and TRBJ2-7; TCRdb gives TRBD1 as the D gene, but with no DNA this cannot be confirmed. CDR3 length: 16 amino acids. CDR1 is MDHEN and CDR2 is SYDVKM in the germline V gene.

This chain links TRBV20-1 with TRBJ2-7. This CDR3 has 16 residues. Germline-derived CDR1 and CDR2 are DFQATT and SNEGSKA (reference sequence). The CDR3 here is CSARDRLAGTTYEQYF.

This chain connects TRBV12-3 or TRBV12-4 to TRBJ2-3. CDR3 length: 13 amino acids. The chain's CDR3 is CASSRSSTDTQYF.

The chain has TRBV29-1 and TRBJ2-7; the TRBD1 assignment by TCRdb is unverifiable without DNA. This CDR3 spans 12 amino acids. In germline, CDR1 is SQVTM, CDR2 ANQGSEA. CDR3 sequence reads: CSVRTGDYEQYF.

The chain joins TRBV12-3 or TRBV12-4 to TRBJ1-1; TCRdb designates TRBD1, a call that cannot be tested without DNA. The CDR3 is made up of 16 amino acids. CDR3 region: CASTPRDRALNTEAFF.

The genes are TRBV25-1 and TRBJ1-2; TCRdb designates TRBD1, a call that cannot be tested without DNA. The germline CDR1 and CDR2 sequences are MGHDK and SYGVNS. CDR3 size: 16 residues. CDR3 region: CASSEWETGATYGYTF.

The chain carries TRBV7-3 and TRBJ2-7. This CDR3 is built from 11 residues. Germline loops: CDR1 SGHTA, CDR2 FQGTGA. CDR3 in amino acids: CASTSSYEQYF. Based on the CDR3 plus reference TRBV7-3 and TRBJ2-7, the full variable domain is GAGVSQTPSNKVTEKGKYVELRCDPISGHTALYWYRQSLGQGPEFLIYFQGTGAADDSGLPNDRFFAVRPEGSVSTLKIQRTERGDSAVYLCASTSSYEQYFGPGTRLTVT.

The V and J genes are TRBV5-1 and TRBJ2-1; lacking DNA, the TRBD2 call made by TCRdb goes unchecked. This CDR3 spans 14 amino acids. Germline values: CDR1 SGHRS, CDR2 YFSETQ. CDR3 protein: CASSLVGELNEQFF.

This sequence joins TRBV12-3 or TRBV12-4 and TRBJ1-2; checking the TCRdb D call of TRBD1 is not possible without DNA. The CDR3 sequence is 15 residues long. The CDR3 loop reads CASSGTGLFSDGYTF.

This chain connects TRBV7-2 to TRBJ2-7; no DNA is available, so the TRBD1 call from TCRdb remains unchecked. The germline V gene has CDR1 SGHTA and CDR2 FQGNSA. The CDR3 totals 16 residues. The CDR3 spells CASSPEADSRLYEQYF.

The chain carries TRBV12-3 or TRBV12-4 and TRBJ2-2. The CDR3 is made up of 17 amino acids. CDR3 loop: CASSLVSGMFGTGELFF.

The genes are TRBV5-1 and TRBJ2-7; no DNA is available, so the TRBD1 call from TCRdb remains unchecked. The CDR3 has 15 residues. Germline V lookup: CDR1 SGHRS, CDR2 YFSETQ. This CDR3 is CASSEGPGQVYEQYF. The full variable domain, rest sourced from reference TRBV5-1 and TRBJ2-7, is KAGVTQTPRYLIKTRGQQVTLSCSPISGHRSVSWYQQTPGQGLQFLFEYFSETQRNKGNFPGRFSGRQFSNSRSEMNVSTLELGDSALYLCASSEGPGQVYEQYFGPGTRLTVT.

This rearrangement joins TRBV29-1 to TRBJ2-2. CDR1 and CDR2 (germline): SQVTM, ANQGSEA. The CDR3 length is 12 residues. This chain's CDR3 is CSALWDTGELFF.

This chain uses TRBV20-1 with TRBJ2-5; the TRBD1 assignment by TCRdb is unverifiable without DNA. This CDR3 contains 15 residues. Germline V gives CDR1 DFQATT, CDR2 SNEGSKA (reference sequence). The CDR3 loop is CSASPGQGAGETQYF.

This clonotype counts as medium-sized by frequency. The chain links TRBV29-1 to TRBJ2-2. The germline V gene has CDR1 SQVTM and CDR2 ANQGSEA. The CDR3 runs 13 residues. This CDR3 is CSVEVVNTGELFF.

V usage is TRBV14 and J usage is TRBJ2-2. The V gene's germline CDR1 is SGHDN and CDR2 FVKESK. The CDR3 covers 14 residues. The CDR3 spells CASSQFHTPGELFF.